These 28 T cell receptor beta chains share one sample of origin, sequenced in a study of shared clonotypes between healthy human individuals (dated by TCRdb to the early 2020s). Libraries came from the immunoSEQ multiplex PCR assay. What TCRdb holds here is the immuneACCESS table cut down to in-frame rearrangements. Part of the clones is not present; checked against another copy, under half of the missing clones reflect an unresolved V gene, and the others are unexplained. The sample contains nearly 750,000 clones, approximately 77% of them found a single time. The ten largest clones capture approximately 1.8% of the sample. Sequenced sample: memory CD4+ T cells sorted from blood. According to the study, the label for this sample's cell subset or site signals: CD45RA-negative fraction. Receptor source: a woman aged 25-40 years in good health.

This clone has just a few counts. This chain connects TRBV7-9 to TRBJ1-1; TRBD1 matches at 7 bases. Germline values: CDR1 SEHNR, CDR2 FQNEAQ (reference sequence). The CDR3 sequence is 14 residues long. The V and J ends lost 2 bases and 3 bases, in that order; junction bases with no gene match: 3. The CDR3 DNA sequence: TGTGCCAGCAGCTTACAGGGGGTAGACACTGAAGCTTTCTTT. Translation gives CASSLQGVDTEAFF. Combining the CDR3 with reference TRBV7-9 and TRBJ1-1 gives the whole variable domain DTGVSQNPRHKITKRGQNVTFRCDPISEHNRLYWYRQTLGQGPEFLTYFQNEAQLEKSRLLSDRFSAERPKGSFSTLEIQRTEQGDSAMYLCASSLQGVDTEAFFGQGTRLTVV.

This clone was seen a few times. The V gene is TRBV6-5, the J gene TRBJ2-7; D not certain. This CDR3 has 14 amino acids. V was cut by 0 bases and J by 1 base, with 7 bases left in between. CDR1 is MNHEY, CDR2 SVGAGI, per germline. CDR3 amino acids: CASSYSTVSYEQYF. The CDR3, as DNA: TGTGCCAGCAGTTACTCAACCGTGTCCTACGAGCAGTACTTC.

The chain employs TRBV5-3 and TRBJ2-7, with 11 nucleotides matching TRBD2. TRBV5-3 falls under the ORF class, with uncertain function. V was clipped by 2 bases and J by 5 bases; unmatched bases: 18. The CDR3 length is 19 residues. CDR3 loop: CARSFSVGSGRAGSHEQYF. In nucleotides, the CDR3 is TGTGCCAGAAGCTTTTCGGTTGGTAGCGGGAGGGCCGGTTCCCACGAGCAGTACTTC.

With respect to this clone: Other DNA variants within this sample encode the same CDR3. The genes are TRBV5-1 and TRBJ1-5; tentatively, D is TRBD1 (5 bases). The V gene lost 5 bases and the J gene lost 2 bases, with 8 bases spanning the gap. The CDR3 runs 13 residues. Per germline, CDR1 SGHRS and CDR2 YFSETQ. This chain's CDR3 is CASSQGGNQPQHF. CDR3 bases: TGCGCCAGCAGTCAGGGAGGCAATCAGCCCCAGCATTTT.

This clone was counted only a few times. The gene calls are TRBV19 and TRBJ1-4; no clear D gene. Per the germline V gene, CDR1 is LNHDA and CDR2 is SQIVND (reference sequence). V gave up 5 bases and J gave up 7 bases, with 14 bases separating them. This CDR3 has 14 amino acids. The CDR3 is CASSLAEGVEKLFF. The CDR3 DNA follows: TGTGCCAGTAGTCTTGCGGAAGGAGTTGAAAAACTGTTTTTT. The whole variable domain, filled in from reference TRBV19 and TRBJ1-4, reads DGGITQSPKYLFRKEGQNVTLSCEQNLNHDAMYWYRQDPGQGLRLIYYSQIVNDFQKGDIAEGYSVSREKKESFPLTVTSAQKNPTAFYLCASSLAEGVEKLFFGSGTQLSVL.

This chain connects TRBV9 to TRBJ1-2, with D perhaps matching TRBD1 (5 bases). Trimming removed 3 bases from V and 0 bases from J, with 15 bases in between. CDR1 is SGDLS and CDR2 is YYNGEE in the germline V gene. This CDR3 region has 16 residues. In DNA, the CDR3 is TGTGCCAGCAGCGGACCTAGGGACGACACTAACTATGGCTACACCTTC. Translation: CASSGPRDDTNYGYTF.

The gene calls are TRBV6-1 and TRBJ2-1; 7 bases fit TRBD1. The CDR3 loop spans 15 amino acids. The V segment lost 7 bases and the J segment 5 bases; nucleotides outside the gene matches: 11. The germline V gene has CDR1 MNHNS and CDR2 SASEGT. CDR3 nucleotides: TGTGCCAGCACCCCTGGGACAGTACCTAACAATGAGCAGTTCTTC. This sequence encodes CASTPGTVPNNEQFF.

V gene TRBV30 combines with J gene TRBJ2-1; D is possibly TRBD1 (5 bases). The CDR3 runs to 12 residues. Germline-derived CDR1 and CDR2 are GTSNPN and SVGIG (reference sequence). The germline V and J ends were trimmed by 4 bases and 7 bases, with 11 bases remaining between them. CDR3 sequence: CAWTRQYNEQFF. DNA of the CDR3: TGTGCCTGGACCCGACAGTATAATGAGCAGTTCTTC. Based on the CDR3 plus reference TRBV30 and TRBJ2-1, the full variable domain is SQTIHQWPATLVQPVGSPLSLECTVEGTSNPNLYWYRQAAGRGLQLLFYSVGIGQISSEVPQNLSASRPQDRQFILSSKKLLLSDSGFYLCAWTRQYNEQFFGPGTRLTVL.

The chain has TRBV5-6 and TRBJ1-1; D gene ambiguous. Trimming pared 0 bases from V and 0 bases from J, leaving 6 bases between. The CDR3 loop spans 14 amino acids. Germline V gives CDR1 SGHDT, CDR2 YYEEEE. The CDR3 protein is CASSLVYMNTEAFF. CDR3 DNA sequence: TGTGCCAGCAGCTTGGTGTATATGAACACTGAAGCTTTCTTT.

The CDR3 region is CASRRRSGTSGAYEQYF. For the CDR3, the DNA is TGTGCCAGCAGAAGAAGGAGTGGGACTAGCGGAGCCTACGAGCAGTACTTC. This chain connects TRBV27 to TRBJ2-7, with 11 bases lining up with TRBD2. V was clipped by 6 bases and J by 2 bases; unmatched bases: 12. This CDR3 comprises 17 residues. Germline CDR1 reads MNHEY; CDR2 reads SMNVEV (reference sequence).

This clone was recorded many times. The chain couples TRBV7-9 to TRBJ2-6, with D maybe TRBD2 (5 bases). The CDR3 covers 18 residues. Trimming shortened V by 5 bases and J by 1 base, and 18 bases separated the two germline ends. Germline CDR1 reads SEHNR; CDR2 reads FQNEAQ (reference sequence). This chain's CDR3 is CASSQNSHGESGANVLTF. The CDR3 region has the DNA TGTGCCAGCAGCCAAAACAGTCACGGGGAATCTGGGGCCAACGTCCTGACTTTC.

This chain uses TRBV4-1 with TRBJ2-4; 16 positions match TRBD2. Germline trimming cut 4 bases from V and 1 base from J; bases unmatched to any gene: 4. The CDR3 is 18 amino acids. Germline V gene lookup returns CDR1 MGHRA and CDR2 YSYEKL. This CDR3 reads CASSRGLAGGLAKNIQYF. The CDR3 bases are TGCGCCAGCAGCCGGGGACTAGCGGGGGGGCTTGCCAAAAACATTCAGTACTTC.

V gene TRBV28 combines with J gene TRBJ2-7; no reliable D call. From germline, CDR1 is MDHEN and CDR2 SYDVKM. V dropped 4 bases and J dropped 3 bases, with 16 bases sitting between them. CDR3 size: 15 residues. The CDR3 protein is CASSSRTPGRYEQYF. In nucleotides, the CDR3 is TGTGCCAGCAGTTCTCGGACCCCCGGGCGCTACGAGCAGTACTTC.

This clone was seen more than once but under ten times. The chain has TRBV2 and TRBJ2-3, with 7 bases that match TRBD2. This CDR3 comprises 14 residues. V lost 10 bases and J lost 5; bases outside the gene matches: 12. In germline, CDR1 is SNHLY, CDR2 FYNNEI. The CDR3 bases are TGTGCCACCACGTGGGGAGGGAAGCAAGATACGCAGTATTTT. Translated: CATTWGGKQDTQYF.

The genes are TRBV6-1 and TRBJ1-1, with D maybe TRBD1 (5 bases). CDR3 length equals 13 residues. Per germline, CDR1 MNHNS and CDR2 SASEGT. Trimming stripped 4 bases from V and 4 bases from J, with 10 bases between. The CDR3 DNA is TGTGCCAGCAGTGCCGCCGGGGCCACTGAAGCTTTCTTT. Translated, it gives CASSAAGATEAFF.

This chain connects TRBV28 to TRBJ1-4; TRBD1 matches at 9 bases. The CDR3 contains 16 residues. CDR1 and CDR2 from the germline V gene are MDHEN and SYDVKM. J was trimmed by 5 bases and V by 5 bases; bases with no gene match: 9. This chain's CDR3 is CASSGNPGTGNEKLFF. CDR3 DNA sequence: TGTGCCAGCAGTGGTAATCCCGGGACAGGGAATGAAAAACTGTTTTTT.

CDR3 sequence (DNA): TGCGCCAGCAGCTTGGCCCTCAGACTAGCGGTTAAAGGGACCTACGAGCAGTACTTC. Its protein product is CASSLALRLAVKGTYEQYF. The genes are TRBV5-1 and TRBJ2-7; 9 bases agree with TRBD2. The CDR3 runs to 19 residues. With 0 bases clipped from V and 2 bases from J, the junction kept 15 bases outside the gene matches. Germline V gene sequence: CDR1 SGHRS, CDR2 YFSETQ.

This clone was counted between two and nine times. The chain employs TRBV5-1 and TRBJ1-3; 7 bases match TRBD1. CDR1 SGHRS and CDR2 YFSETQ come from the germline V gene. Losses at the gene ends were 0 bases for V and 4 bases for J; bases not matched to a gene: 7. The CDR3 totals 16 residues. In nucleotides, the CDR3 is TGCGCCAGCAGCTTGGTAGGGGGCGCCTCCGGAAACACCATATATTTT. Protein product: CASSLVGGASGNTIYF.

This chain connects TRBV6-5 to TRBJ2-7, with TRBD1 matching over 11 bases. The germline CDR1 and CDR2 sequences are MNHEY and SVGAGI. The length of the CDR3 is 15 residues. With V trimmed by 4 bases and J by 6 bases, 8 bases remained unmatched. Here the CDR3 DNA reads TGTGCCAGCAGTTTGGGGGGGACAGGGGGAAGCGAGCAGTACTTC. As protein: CASSLGGTGGSEQYF.

In regard to this clone: At one boundary the junction diverges from the germline segment, which might be a read error. The chain combines TRBV4-1 with TRBJ1-1; D unclear. Germline V gene lookup returns CDR1 MGHRA and CDR2 YSYEKL. The CDR3 is made up of 13 amino acids. The CDR3 DNA reads as TGTGCCAGCAGCCAAGAAAGAGGGCCTGAAGCTTTCTTT. Its translation is CASSQERGPEAFF.

The V call is TRBV2, the J call TRBJ1-3, with unresolved D. The CDR3 extends over 16 amino acids. V was trimmed by 3 bases and J by 0 bases, leaving 12 bases between them. Germline CDR1 and CDR2: SNHLY and FYNNEI. CDR3 residues: CASSDRKRSSGNTIYF. In nucleotides, the CDR3 is TGTGCCAGCAGTGATCGAAAGAGGAGCTCTGGAAACACCATATATTTT.

The rearrangement joins TRBV1 to TRBJ1-2. TRBV1 is classified as a pseudogene. The CDR3 is 15 residues long. The CDR3 region is CTSSWVGGCFYGYTF. Here the CDR3 DNA reads TGCACCAGCAGCTGGGTGGGGGGGTGTTTCTATGGCTACACCTTC.

This chain uses TRBV6-6 with TRBJ2-2; 11 nucleotides line up with TRBD2. The CDR3 totals 15 residues. The germline V gene has CDR1 MNHNY and CDR2 SVGAGI (reference sequence). Losses at the gene ends were 6 bases for V and 7 bases for J; bases not matched to a gene: 7. CDR3 amino acids: CASSLAGGVLGELFF. The CDR3 DNA follows: TGTGCCAGCAGCTTAGCGGGAGGGGTCCTCGGGGAGCTGTTTTTT.

V and J are TRBV7-9 and TRBJ2-2, with no clear D. CDR3 length: 14 amino acids. The V end was cut by 7 bases, the J end by 0 bases, with 9 bases between. Looked up from germline, CDR1 is SEHNR and CDR2 is FQNEAQ (reference sequence). CDR3 DNA: TGTGCCAGCACTTGGGGATCGAACACCGGGGAGCTGTTTTTT. As protein: CASTWGSNTGELFF.

This clone was seen only once. V gene TRBV7-2 combines with J gene TRBJ2-7; D may be TRBD2 (5 bases). Deletions cut 1 base from V and 3 bases from J, with 16 bases between. The germline V gene has CDR1 SGHTA and CDR2 FQGNSA. This CDR3 spans 16 amino acids. CDR3 bases: TGTGCCAGCAGCTTAGGCCGGGGTCGGCGGGTCTACGAGCAGTACTTC. It specifies CASSLGRGRRVYEQYF.

The rearrangement joins TRBV9 to TRBJ1-5; no clear D gene. Trimming shortened V by 0 bases and J by 6 bases, and 7 bases separated the two germline ends. This CDR3 has 13 residues. Germline V gene lookup returns CDR1 SGDLS and CDR2 YYNGEE. This CDR3 reads CASSVEGGQPQHF. The CDR3 nucleotides read TGTGCCAGCAGCGTAGAGGGTGGTCAGCCCCAGCATTTT.

The chain is built from TRBV6-6 and TRBJ1-1; D is possibly TRBD1 (6 bases). Looked up from germline, CDR1 is MNHNY and CDR2 is SVGAGI (reference sequence). V was clipped by 7 bases and J by 1 base, with 13 bases between them. This CDR3 comprises 14 residues. In DNA form, the CDR3 reads TGTGCCAGCACTGCCGAGACAGGGAACACTGAAGCTTTCTTT. Its translation is CASTAETGNTEAFF.

The chain couples TRBV7-2 to TRBJ2-7; a possible D gene is TRBD2 (6 bases). The CDR3 is made up of 14 amino acids. Germline V gene lookup returns CDR1 SGHTA and CDR2 FQGNSA. Between the trimmed V and J ends, which lost 5 bases and 0 bases, there was a span of 11 bases. The DNA for the CDR3 is TGTGCCAGCAGCGCGACTAGGAGCTCCTACGAGCAGTACTTC. Translated: CASSATRSSYEQYF.